The 18 T cell receptor beta chains below come from one sample, sequenced in a study of blood T cells in healthy people across ages. A second roughly 6 to 12 cycle PCR used barcoded and J-beta primers. TCRdb re-called the 5' RACE reads through MiXCR, storing one row per CDR3 protein. The sample lists more than 1,400,000 distinct CDR3 sequences; around two fifths were seen once. The sequencing sample was made of blood. The receptors shown here come from a woman between 18 and 29 years old in good health.

This rearrangement joins TRBV15 to TRBJ1-2; a weak D match, TRBD1 (5 bases). V gave up 1 base and J gave up 8 bases, with 17 bases separating them. Germline CDR1 is LNHNV and CDR2 is YYDKDF (reference sequence). The CDR3 covers 15 residues. The CDR3 spells CATSRVPPGSRGYTF. The CDR3 DNA sequence: TGTGCCACCAGCAGAGTACCTCCAGGGTCGAGAGGCTACACCTTC.

This clonotype has only a few counts. The chain employs TRBV27 and TRBJ1-6; unclear D gene. V gave up 5 bases and J gave up 0 bases, with 8 bases separating them. The CDR3 loop spans 15 amino acids. Looked up from germline, CDR1 is MNHEY and CDR2 is SMNVEV (reference sequence). In DNA form, the CDR3 reads TGTGCCAGCAGTACGCAGATCTCCTATAATTCACCCCTCCACTTT. It specifies CASSTQISYNSPLHF.

This clonotype was detected a few times. This chain links TRBV6-5 with TRBJ1-3; the D is unclear. The V gene lost 6 bases and the J gene lost 0 bases, with 15 bases spanning the gap. Looked up from germline, CDR1 is MNHEY and CDR2 is SVGAGI. The CDR3 runs to 16 residues. CDR3 residues: CASRGGQFYSGNTIYF. CDR3 coding DNA: TGTGCCAGCAGGGGAGGCCAGTTCTACTCTGGAAACACCATATATTTT.

The V call is TRBV6-5, the J call TRBJ2-1; D remains ambiguous. Germline CDR1 reads MNHEY; CDR2 reads SVGAGI. V shed 5 bases and J shed 11 bases, with 19 bases lying between them. The CDR3 is 14 amino acids. For the CDR3, the DNA is TGTGCCAGCAGTACTCCCCTGGGTCGCTCTCAGCAGTTCTTC. Protein: CASSTPLGRSQQFF.

V and J are TRBV5-1 and TRBJ2-3; a weak D match, TRBD2 (7 bases). CDR3 length equals 16 residues. The V and J ends lost 0 bases and 0 bases respectively, with 11 bases between them. Per the germline V gene, CDR1 is SGHRS and CDR2 is YFSETQ. The CDR3 loop reads CASSLGRGRSTDTQYF. In DNA form, the CDR3 reads TGCGCCAGCAGCTTGGGGCGGGGGCGAAGCACAGATACGCAGTATTTT. The whole variable domain, filled in from reference TRBV5-1 and TRBJ2-3, reads KAGVTQTPRYLIKTRGQQVTLSCSPISGHRSVSWYQQTPGQGLQFLFEYFSETQRNKGNFPGRFSGRQFSNSRSEMNVSTLELGDSALYLCASSLGRGRSTDTQYFGPGTRLTVL.

V is TRBV7-3 and J is TRBJ2-7; D may correspond to TRBD1 or TRBD2 (6 bases each). The CDR3 length is 17 residues. The V end was cut by 7 bases, the J end by 5 bases, with 27 bases between. The germline V gene has CDR1 SGHTA and CDR2 FQGTGA. The CDR3 sequence is CASNISGSRGGPDEQYF. Written as DNA, the CDR3 is TGTGCCAGCAACATCTCAGGTAGCAGGGGAGGTCCCGACGAGCAGTACTTC.

This rearrangement joins TRBV3-1 to TRBJ2-4; the match to TRBD2 covers 8 bases. The DNA end is a closer match to TRBJ2-7, so the J assignment may be wrong. This CDR3 region has 19 residues. Germline V gives CDR1 LGHDT, CDR2 YNNKEL (reference sequence). Here the CDR3 reads CASSQVRGSGDYRMYEQYF. In DNA form, the CDR3 reads TGTGCCAGCAGCCAAGTTCGGGGTAGCGGGGACTACCGGATGTACGAGCAGTACTTC.

The chain combines TRBV9 with TRBJ2-1, with 10 bases that match TRBD2. This CDR3 spans 18 amino acids. Germline values: CDR1 SGDLS, CDR2 YYNGEE. After removal of 4 bases from V and 7 bases from J, the junction contained 17 bases not matched to a gene. The CDR3 here is CASSPPPGLAIRNNEQFF. CDR3 nucleotides: TGTGCCAGCAGCCCTCCCCCGGGACTAGCGATACGTAATAATGAGCAGTTCTTC.

This clonotype was seen more than once but under ten times. The V call is TRBV7-2, the J call TRBJ2-1; no definite D call. The CDR3 extends over 14 amino acids. V lost 0 bases, J lost 2 bases, and 5 bases lay in between. CDR1 SGHTA and CDR2 FQGNSA come from the germline V gene. The CDR3 protein is CASSLAVAYNEQFF. DNA for the CDR3: TGTGCCAGCAGCTTAGCGGTTGCCTACAATGAGCAGTTCTTC. The full variable domain, completed using reference TRBV7-2 and TRBJ2-1, is GAGVSQSPSNKVTEKGKDVELRCDPISGHTALYWYRQSLGQGLEFLIYFQGNSAPDKSGLPSDRFSAERTGGSVSTLTIQRTQQEDSAVYLCASSLAVAYNEQFFGPGTRLTVL.

The chain has TRBV6-4 and TRBJ1-2, with 10 bases matching TRBD1. The junction had 6 bases not matched to a gene; V was cut back by 4 bases and J by 4 bases. Germline V CDR1 and CDR2: MRHNA, SNTAGT. This CDR3 contains 15 residues. CDR3 residues: CASSAETGGGYGYTF. Here the CDR3 DNA reads TGTGCCAGCAGTGCTGAGACAGGGGGCGGCTATGGCTACACCTTC.

This clonotype was seen a few times. The rearrangement uses TRBV20-1 and TRBJ2-7; a weak D match, TRBD2 (6 bases). CDR3 length equals 16 residues. V lost 6 bases and J 3 bases, leaving 24 bases between the germline ends. Germline V gene data show CDR1 as DFQATT and CDR2 as SNEGSKA (reference sequence). The CDR3 reads CSAVPFGSTWVYEQYF. In DNA, the CDR3 is TGCAGTGCCGTCCCCTTCGGGAGCACTTGGGTCTACGAGCAGTACTTC.

The chain carries TRBV20-1 and TRBJ1-2, with D hard to call. The germline V and J ends were trimmed by 6 bases and 0 bases, with 14 bases remaining between them. Per germline, CDR1 DFQATT and CDR2 SNEGSKA (reference sequence). This CDR3 has 14 residues. CDR3 DNA sequence: TGCAGTGCGACCATGGAGTCCTCTAACTATGGCTACACCTTC. It is translated as CSATMESSNYGYTF.

The genes are TRBV11-2 and TRBJ2-1, with 9 bases that match TRBD1. The trim removed 5 bases at V and 6 bases at J, leaving 11 bases unmatched. The CDR3 is made up of 16 amino acids. Germline V gene data show CDR1 as SGHAT and CDR2 as FQNNGV. The CDR3 protein is CASSLLMGQGSNEQFF. Written as DNA, the CDR3 is TGTGCCAGCAGCCTCCTGATGGGACAGGGATCCAATGAGCAGTTCTTC. The whole variable domain, filled in from reference TRBV11-2 and TRBJ2-1, reads EAGVAQSPRYKIIEKRQSVAFWCNPISGHATLYWYQQILGQGPKLLIQFQNNGVVDDSQLPKDRFSAERLKGVDSTLKIQPAKLEDSAVYLCASSLLMGQGSNEQFFGPGTRLTVL.

This chain joins TRBV12-3 or TRBV12-4 and TRBJ1-6, with D hard to call. This CDR3 is 14 amino acids long. The V gene lost 5 bases and the J gene lost 9 bases, with 14 bases spanning the gap. CDR3 amino acids: CASSPLGARSPLHF. The CDR3 region has the DNA TGTGCCAGCAGTCCGTTAGGTGCTCGTTCACCCCTCCACTTT.

This clonotype was observed a handful of times. The rearrangement joins TRBV3-1 to TRBJ2-7, with D possibly TRBD2 on 5 matching bases. V lost 0 bases, J lost 3 bases, and 15 bases lay in between. Germline lookup yields CDR1 LGHDT and CDR2 YNNKEL (reference sequence). The CDR3 has 16 amino acids. Here the CDR3 reads CASSQDSLATYYEQYF. The CDR3 DNA follows: TGTGCCAGCAGCCAAGATTCGTTAGCGACATACTACGAGCAGTACTTC.

The chain uses TRBV20-1 and TRBJ2-3; no clear D gene. The CDR3 loop spans 12 amino acids. Germline assignment: CDR1 DFQATT and CDR2 SNEGSKA (reference sequence). V lost 6 bases, J lost 5 bases, and 12 bases lay in between. CDR3 in DNA: TGCAGTGCCACACGAGAACAAGATACGCAGTATTTT. Protein: CSATREQDTQYF.

This chain uses TRBV30 with TRBJ1-1; D unresolved. This CDR3 contains 14 residues. The germline gives CDR1 GTSNPN, CDR2 SVGIG (reference sequence). Trimming took off 2 bases at V and 6 bases at J, with 16 bases between the two ends. CDR3 in DNA: TGTGCCTGGAGTCTTTACGACTCCCTGGCTGAAGCTTTCTTT. It specifies CAWSLYDSLAEAFF. Using reference TRBV30 and TRBJ1-1 for the parts outside the CDR3, the full variable domain is SQTIHQWPATLVQPVGSPLSLECTVEGTSNPNLYWYRQAAGRGLQLLFYSVGIGQISSEVPQNLSASRPQDRQFILSSKKLLLSDSGFYLCAWSLYDSLAEAFFGQGTRLTVV.

The rearrangement uses TRBV6-5 and TRBJ2-5, with TRBD1 identical over 7 bases. The DNA end favors TRBJ2-7, so the J call may be wrong. CDR3 length: 15 residues. Germline values: CDR1 MNHEY, CDR2 SVGAGI. DNA for the CDR3: TGTGCCAGCAGTTACTCTTTCGCAGGGGGTTACGAGCAGTACTTC. This sequence encodes CASSYSFAGGYEQYF.